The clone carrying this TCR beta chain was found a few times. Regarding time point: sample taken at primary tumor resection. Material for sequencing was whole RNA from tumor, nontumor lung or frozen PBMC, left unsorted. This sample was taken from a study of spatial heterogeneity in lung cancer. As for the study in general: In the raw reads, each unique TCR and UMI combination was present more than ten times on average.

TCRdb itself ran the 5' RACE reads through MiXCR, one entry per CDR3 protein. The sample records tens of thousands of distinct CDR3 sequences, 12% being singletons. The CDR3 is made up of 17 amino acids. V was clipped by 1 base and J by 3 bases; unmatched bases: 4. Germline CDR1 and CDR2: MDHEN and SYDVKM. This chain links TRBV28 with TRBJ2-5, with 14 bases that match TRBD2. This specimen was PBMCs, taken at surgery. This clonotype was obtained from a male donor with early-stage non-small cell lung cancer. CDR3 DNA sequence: TGTGCCAGCAGTTTATACGGGACTAGCGGGAGCAAAGAGACCCAGTACTTC. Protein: CASSLYGTSGSKETQYF.